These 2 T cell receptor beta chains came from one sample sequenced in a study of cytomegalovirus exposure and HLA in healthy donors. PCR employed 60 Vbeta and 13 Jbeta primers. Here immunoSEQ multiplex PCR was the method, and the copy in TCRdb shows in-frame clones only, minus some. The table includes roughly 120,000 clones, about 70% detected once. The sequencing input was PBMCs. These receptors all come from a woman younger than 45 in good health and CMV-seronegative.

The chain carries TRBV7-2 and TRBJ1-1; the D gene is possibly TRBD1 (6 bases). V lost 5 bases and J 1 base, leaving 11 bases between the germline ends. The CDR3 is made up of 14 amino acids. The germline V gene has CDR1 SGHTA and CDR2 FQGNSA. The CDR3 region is CASSQAGANTEAFF. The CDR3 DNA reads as TGTGCCAGCAGCCAAGCGGGGGCGAACACTGAAGCTTTCTTT.

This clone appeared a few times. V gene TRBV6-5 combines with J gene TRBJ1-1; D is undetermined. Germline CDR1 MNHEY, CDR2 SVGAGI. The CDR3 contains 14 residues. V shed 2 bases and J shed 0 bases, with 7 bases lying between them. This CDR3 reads CASSYAQMNTEAFF. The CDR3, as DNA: TGTGCCAGCAGTTACGCACAGATGAACACTGAAGCTTTCTTT.